The 10 T cell receptor beta chains below come from one sample, sequenced in a study of T cell responses to AZD1222 COVID-19 vaccine. Only in-frame clones appear in the TCRdb table, and some are missing; sequencing was by immunoSEQ multiplex PCR. The sample comprises roughly 270,000 clones, almost 95% of which are singletons, and roughly 0.6% rests with the top ten. The sequencing here drew on peripheral blood, taken 28 days after the second AZD1222 dose. Receptor source: an adult who received the AZD1222 COVID-19 vaccine.

V is TRBV2 and J is TRBJ1-5, with TRBD1 matching 11 bases. The CDR3 is made up of 15 amino acids. Germline CDR1 and CDR2: SNHLY and FYNNEI. V dropped 7 bases and J dropped 5; count of bases not matched to a gene: 7. The chain's CDR3 is CASKNGTGGHQPQHF. Written as DNA, the CDR3 is TGTGCCAGCAAGAACGGGACAGGGGGACATCAGCCCCAGCATTTT.

The CDR3 spells CASRTQGNGYTF. Written as DNA, the CDR3 is TGCGCCAGCAGGACACAGGGTAACGGCTACACCTTC. The chain carries TRBV5-1 and TRBJ1-2, with a weak D call TRBD1 (6 bases). The ends were cut back, 5 bases at V and 8 bases at J, with 13 bases in the middle. This CDR3 comprises 12 residues. From germline, CDR1 is SGHRS and CDR2 YFSETQ.

The rearrangement links TRBV6-4 to TRBJ1-1; TRBD1 might be the D (5 bases). V lost 5 bases and J 2 bases, leaving 9 bases between the germline ends. CDR3 length equals 13 residues. Germline loops: CDR1 MRHNA, CDR2 SNTAGT. CDR3 loop: CASSRDGNTEAFF. Here the CDR3 DNA reads TGTGCCAGCAGTAGGGACGGTAACACTGAAGCTTTCTTT.

The genes are TRBV21-1 and TRBJ2-3; whether TRBD1, the table's D call, matches the DNA was not checked. TRBV21-1 is labeled a pseudogene. This CDR3 spans 13 amino acids. CDR3 bases: TGTGCCAGCAGCAGGGGCAGCACAGATACGCAGTATTTT. This sequence encodes CASSRGSTDTQYF.

The rearrangement uses TRBV5-1 and TRBJ1-2, with D possibly matching TRBD1 (5 bases). Germline V gene sequence: CDR1 SGHRS, CDR2 YFSETQ. CDR3 length: 15 residues. V lost 0 bases to trimming and J lost 3 bases, with 12 bases between them. CDR3 residues: CASSLEEGTYYGYTF. CDR3 bases: TGCGCCAGCAGCTTGGAGGAGGGGACTTACTATGGCTACACCTTC.

The J gene is TRBJ2-7, the V gene TRBV28, with 8 bases lining up with TRBD2. Germline-derived CDR1 and CDR2 are MDHEN and SYDVKM. J gave up 1 base and V 11 bases, and 7 bases lay outside the gene matches. There are 13 residues in the CDR3. The CDR3 spells CAWGTSGSYEQYF. The CDR3 bases are TGTGCCTGGGGCACTAGCGGTTCCTACGAGCAGTACTTC.

The rearrangement uses TRBV9 and TRBJ1-1; TRBD1 might be the D (6 bases). This CDR3 is 15 amino acids long. CDR1 SGDLS and CDR2 YYNGEE come from the germline V gene. The V and J ends lost 0 bases and 6 bases respectively, with 15 bases between them. For the CDR3, the DNA is TGTGCCAGCAGCGTAGATAGCAGGGGTGAGGCTGAAGCTTTCTTT. It translates to CASSVDSRGEAEAFF. The full variable domain, with the rest looked up from reference TRBV9 and TRBJ1-1, is DSGVTQTPKHLITATGQRVTLRCSPRSGDLSVYWYQQSLDQGLQFLIQYYNGEERAKGNILERFSAQQFPDLHSELNLSSLELGDSALYFCASSVDSRGEAEAFFGQGTRLTVV.

The rearrangement uses TRBV2 and TRBJ1-4; D not resolved. This CDR3 is 14 amino acids long. The V end lost 0 bases, the J end lost 5 bases, and 7 bases lay between the germline ends. Germline lookup yields CDR1 SNHLY and CDR2 FYNNEI. This CDR3 is CASSEARWNEKLFF. CDR3 nucleotides: TGTGCCAGCAGTGAAGCGAGGTGGAATGAAAAACTGTTTTTT.

The chain employs TRBV27 and TRBJ1-2; the match to TRBD1 covers 10 bases. The CDR3 is made up of 20 amino acids. CDR1 and CDR2 (germline): MNHEY, SMNVEV (reference sequence). Unmatched junction bases numbered 16, after V lost 3 bases and J lost 0 bases. CDR3 nucleotides: TGTGCCAGCAGTTTGCAGTCAACCGGACAGGGGGGCCCAGCTAACTATGGCTACACCTTC. It encodes CASSLQSTGQGGPANYGYTF.

The rearrangement joins TRBV7-3 to TRBJ1-5; no clear D gene. The V end was cut by 3 bases, the J end by 0 bases, with 6 bases between. The CDR3 runs to 14 residues. Germline V gene sequence: CDR1 SGHTA, CDR2 FQGTGA. The CDR3 reads CASSFKVSNQPQHF. CDR3 nucleotide sequence: TGTGCCAGCAGCTTTAAGGTTAGCAATCAGCCCCAGCATTTT.